This TCR beta chain is from a study of shared clonotypes between healthy human individuals (dated by TCRdb to the early 2020s). With regard to the full study: Two women and a few men aged 18 to 49 years were included in the cohort. For each donor, three plates each were used for CD4 naive and CD4 memory, two plates were used for CD8 naive, and one plate was used for CD8 memory. Blood TCR repertoires of a handful of healthy adults were deeply sequenced to estimate repertoire size and the extent of clonotype sharing between individuals. Libraries were prepared and TCR repertoires were sequenced by different laboratories using diverse techniques, in order to increase sequencing depth and limit assay-specific biases. Each donor's leukapheresis produced roughly between roughly 0.85 and 9 billion PBMCs. The paper's findings and limits, for the study overall: Sampling was restricted to blood, and TCR repertoires in tissues likely differ from the TCR repertoires found in blood. Rarefaction of sorted-subset datasets indicated incomplete sequencing despite the large sequencing depth. Across a handful of donors, about 5% of naive CD4, 3% to 3.5% of naive CD8, roughly 2.3% of memory CD4, and approximately 0.4% of memory CD8 clonotypes were shared. Compared with non-shared clonotypes, the clonotypes found in all four sorted-subset donors had higher generation probabilities. Pairwise subsampling indicated that sequencing depth was expected to affect the degree of clonotype sharing among donors. The genetic and exposure-history diversity represented was limited by the small number of donors. Naive subsets generally had larger estimated clonotype richness than memory subsets.

Using the deep immunoSEQ assay, multiplex PCR amplified TCR CDR3 regions from genomic DNA. Genomic DNA extracted from each cell subset was distributed evenly over all wells of several immunoSEQ 96-well plates, and each plate served as one replicate. For sorted subsets, about 200 ng genomic DNA, equal to about 30,000 T cell genomes, was loaded into each replicate PCR. The purified libraries were quantified using a Qubit 3.0 fluorometer, sized with a Bioanalyzer 2100, and then quantified again using the KAPA Library Quantification kit. A separate single-read 150-cycle Illumina NextSeq 550 flow cell was used to sequence each immunoSEQ 96-well plate. The original pipeline was this. Because the immunoSEQ output included only junctional sequences and no quality scores, the filtering could not be the same as the filtering used for full-length reads. Sequences were annotated with PyIR, a Python wrapper for IgBLAST v1.9, and V/J genes and CDR3 were assigned using IMGT germline references. Reads with weak V/J assignments (E-value above 1e-6), missing CDR3, stop codons, out-of-frame junctions, or ambiguous translated residues were removed. A V3J clonotype was defined by an identical inferred V gene, J gene, and CDR3 amino acid sequence. The percentage overlap between two repertoires was calculated by dividing the number of shared unique clonotypes by the size of the smaller repertoire. Repertoire richness was assessed with RTK rarefaction, the Chao1 estimator, and Recon v2.1 estimates of unobserved clonotypes. For all TCRbeta clonotypes obtained by the gDNA method from a few donors, generation probabilities were computed with OLGA. TCRdb limited this immuneACCESS table to in-frame rearrangements with V and J called. A share of clones is missing; checked studies link under half to unresolved V genes, and the rest is unexplained. V and J calls plus clone size are reproduced from that table; the DNA served to infer D and trimming. This sample lists around 600,000 clones; approximately 96% were detected once. Approximately 0.11% of the sample belongs to the ten largest clones.

CD8 naive samples consisted of CD45RO-negative cells that were positively selected for CCR7, yielding a CD45RA+CCR7+ population without TemRA cells. The donors were healthy, HIV-negative adults with no recently reported acute infections or vaccinations. All donors were Caucasian adults living in Nashville, Tennessee, USA. Blood was collected by leukapheresis, and PBMCs were isolated by Ficoll-Histopaque density gradient centrifugation and then cryopreserved in liquid nitrogen vapor phase. Analytical flow cytometry was used to check the purity and quantity of every magnetically sorted T cell population. Genomic DNA was isolated from each sorted fraction and quantified by UV absorbance on a Nanodrop 2000c. Comments on this clone: Its antigen remains unidentified. Qualities for individual bases were not recorded, and no much larger clone is one base off.

The sequenced material came from naive CD8+ T cells sorted from blood. The cell subset or site label, read with the paper, signifies: CD45RA+CCR7+. This TCR was sampled from a young woman in good health.

In nucleotide form, the sequence is TGTGCCAGCAGTCCTCCCAAGGGATTGAGCAATCAGCCCCAGCATTTT. The resulting protein is CASSPPKGLSNQPQHF. The receptor chain draws on TRBV28 and TRBJ1-5; the D gene lacks a confident call. From the cysteine up to the phenylalanine, the CDR3 has a length of 16 residues. Only the CDR3 portion is preserved as DNA: 48 bases, with reading frame beginning at the first base. According to the germline V gene, CDR1 reads MDHEN and CDR2 reads SYDVKM. A distance of 15 bases separates the germline ends of V and J, which lose 5 bases and 1 base respectively. When the CDR3 is completed using the reference TRBV28 and TRBJ1-5 genes on either side, the full variable domain is DVKVTQSSRYLVKRTGEKVFLECVQDMDHENMFWYRQDPGLGLRLIYFSYDVKMKEKGDIPEGYSVSREKKERFSLILESASTNQTSMYLCASSPPKGLSNQPQHFGDGTRLSIL.